A selection of T cell receptor beta chains follows, all from one sample in a study of cytomegalovirus exposure and HLA in healthy donors. Repertoires were generated with immunoSEQ multiplex PCR, while TCRdb's copy carries only in-frame clones and drops some. The sample includes around 150,000 clones, 76% of them seen just once. The sequencing input was PBMCs. Receptor source: a young man in good health and CMV-seronegative. CDR3s include the opening cysteine and the closing phenylalanine or tryptophan. The D gene is left open where the match is weak. Clone size, where shown, is once, few, many, or a class for clones that have expanded.

TRBD1	TRBV5-1	TRBJ2-7	NA	TGCGCCAGCAGCTACAGGGGAGCTTCCTACGAGCAGTACTTC	CASSYRGASYEQYF
TRBD2	TRBV15	TRBJ2-7	NA	TGTGCCACCAGCATCTTCCGCGGGGGGTCCTACGAGCAGTACTTC	CATSIFRGGSYEQYF
TRBD1	TRBV5-1	TRBJ1-6	few	TGCGCCAGCAGCTTGGAGGGGGCAAAGTCACCCCTCCACTTT	CASSLEGAKSPLHF
TRBD1	TRBV5-8	TRBJ1-5	NA	TGTGCCAGCAGCTTGACAGCGGACAGGGGCGGTTGGAATCAGCCCCAGCATTTT	CASSLTADRGGWNQPQHF
NA	TRBV7-9	TRBJ1-2	NA	TGTGCCAGCAGCTTAGCCGCTGGGGAGAACTATGGCTACACCTTC	CASSLAAGENYGYTF
TRBD2	TRBV7-2	TRBJ2-1	once	TGTGCCAGCAGATTACTAGCGGGAGGGAACAATGAGCAGTTCTTC	CASRLLAGGNNEQFF
NA	TRBV29-1	TRBJ1-1	NA	TGCAGCGCGGGACACCCGAAGGCTGAAGCTTTCTTT	CSAGHPKAEAFF
TRBD1	TRBV7-8	TRBJ1-2	once	TGTGCCAGCAGCCCGACAGGGGGTTCGTGGGGCTACACCTTC	CASSPTGGSWGYTF
TRBD2	TRBV7-2	TRBJ2-2	NA	TGTGCCAGCAGCGTACTGGGGACTAGCGGGACTAACACCGGGGAGCTGTTTTTT	CASSVLGTSGTNTGELFF
TRBD1	TRBV19	TRBJ2-5	NA	TGTGCCAGTAGTGTTGGACAGGGGGAAGAGACCCAGTACTTC	CASSVGQGEETQYF
NA	TRBV5-4	TRBJ2-7	NA	TGTGCCAGCAGCTTCGGCCTCAGGGGAGACTCCTACGAGCAGTACTTC	CASSFGLRGDSYEQYF
TRBD2	TRBV6-1	TRBJ2-7	NA	TGTGCCAACAGCCCCGGGACTAGCGGGACCTACGAGCAGTACTTC	CANSPGTSGTYEQYF
TRBD2	TRBV28	TRBJ2-5	NA	TGTGCCAGCAGTCGGGGGGGAGAGACCCAGTACTTC	CASSRGGETQYF
NA	TRBV28	TRBJ2-7	NA	TGTGCCAGCAGTTTCTCCTCGGCAGGGAACTACGAGCAGTACTTC	CASSFSSAGNYEQYF
TRBD2	TRBV10-3	TRBJ2-5	NA	TGTGCCATCAGTGGACCCCTACTAGCGGGGTACCAAGAGAGGGACCAAGAGACCCAGTACTTC	CAISGPLLAGYQERDQETQYF
NA	TRBV19	TRBJ2-7	once	TGTGCCAGTACCCCGACTACGGGCAACGAGCAGTACTTC	CASTPTTGNEQYF
NA	TRBV18	TRBJ2-4	NA	TGTGCCAGCTCCCTTAGGACCAGGGAAGGGGACATTCAGTACTTC	CASSLRTREGDIQYF
NA	TRBV29-1	TRBJ1-2	NA	TGCAGCGTATCGGGGGTCGGGCTAGGCTACACCTTC	CSVSGVGLGYTF
NA	TRBV27	TRBJ2-7	NA	TGTGCCAGCAGCGGAGCGGGACACTCCTACGAGCAGTACTTC	CASSGAGHSYEQYF
TRBD1	TRBV9	TRBJ2-7	NA	TGTGCCAGCAGCGAGGACAGGGAGGCCTACGAGCAGTACTTC	CASSEDREAYEQYF
TRBD1	TRBV5-4	TRBJ1-6	once	TGTGCCAGCAGCTTGGTCGGTGGCAGGGGGTTCCACTTT	CASSLVGGRGFHF
NA	TRBV9	TRBJ2-7	NA	TGTGCCAGCAGCGGCGACAGTTACGAGCAGTACTTC	CASSGDSYEQYF
TRBD1	TRBV28	TRBJ2-1	NA	TGTGCCAGCAGTTCCCAGGGGGCCCTTGAGGACAATGAGCAGTTCTTC	CASSSQGALEDNEQFF
NA	TRBV15	TRBJ1-2	NA	TGTGCCACCAGCAGAATACAGGGTTATGGCTACACCTTC	CATSRIQGYGYTF
TRBD1	TRBV29-1	TRBJ2-7	NA	TGCAGCGTTGCAGGACAGGGGTTCTACGAGCAGTACTTC	CSVAGQGFYEQYF
TRBD1	TRBV11-2	TRBJ1-6	NA	TGTGCCAGCAGCCGTCCCGGGACAGGGATTCTCCTCCACTTT	CASSRPGTGILLHF
TRBD2	TRBV5-1	TRBJ2-5	few	TGCGCCAGCAGCTCGGAAGCGGGGGGGGAAGAGACCCAGTACTTC	CASSSEAGGEETQYF
TRBD1	TRBV18	TRBJ2-7	NA	TGTGCCAGCTCACCCCGACAGGGAACCTACGAGCAGTACTTC	CASSPRQGTYEQYF
NA	TRBV30	TRBJ2-6	NA	TGTGCCTGTGCAACAGGGCCGTTTTCTGGGGCCAACGTCCTGACTTTC	CACATGPFSGANVLTF
TRBD1	TRBV7-9	TRBJ2-7	NA	TGTGCCAGCAGCTTAGTGATAGGGACAGGGGGCAACGAGCAGTACTTC	CASSLVIGTGGNEQYF
TRBD2	TRBV7-9	TRBJ2-7	NA	TGTGCCAGCAGCTTAATCGAACGAACCGGGACTAGCGGTGCCTACGAGCAGTACTTC	CASSLIERTGTSGAYEQYF
NA	TRBV7-2	TRBJ2-3	NA	TGTGCCAGCAGGATTAGCGGTGTGGACACCTGGACTAGCACAGATACGCAGTATTTT	CASRISGVDTWTSTDTQYF
TRBD1	TRBV5-1	TRBJ2-1	once	TGCGCCAGCAGCTTGACCGACAGGGGATTGCACAATGAGCAGTTCTTC	CASSLTDRGLHNEQFF
NA	TRBV5-6	TRBJ2-7	NA	TGTGCCAGCAGCTTTTACAGGGCGGTGCAGTACTTC	CASSFYRAVQYF
TRBD1	TRBV29-1	TRBJ1-1	NA	TGCAGCGTTGATACAGGGGGAAGCACTGAAGCTTTCTTT	CSVDTGGSTEAFF
TRBD1	TRBV19	TRBJ1-3	few	TGTGCCAGTAGTACGGGACAGGGGGCAGCTGGAAACACCATATATTTT	CASSTGQGAAGNTIYF
TRBD1	TRBV27	TRBJ1-4	NA	TGTGCCAGCAGTTTGGACAGGGTTAATGAAAAACTGTTTTTT	CASSLDRVNEKLFF
TRBD1	TRBV7-8	TRBJ2-7	few	TGTGCCAGCAGCTTCAACCGGGACAGGGGACTCTACGAGCAGTACTTC	CASSFNRDRGLYEQYF
TRBD2	TRBV11-2	TRBJ2-7	NA	TGTGCCAGCAGCTTAGTTTTAGCGGGAGTCTCCGAGCAGTACTTC	CASSLVLAGVSEQYF
TRBD1	TRBV27	TRBJ2-7	NA	TGTGCCAGCCAAAATGGACAGGGGTATTCCTACGAGCAGTACTTC	CASQNGQGYSYEQYF
TRBD2	TRBV28	TRBJ2-7	NA	TGTGCCAGCAGTTCCCCCCATGGTAGCGGGAGGACCTACGAGCAGTACTTC	CASSSPHGSGRTYEQYF
TRBD1	TRBV13	TRBJ2-7	NA	TGTGCCAGCAGCTTAGGAGGGGACAGGGACGAGCAGTACTTC	CASSLGGDRDEQYF
NA	TRBV18	TRBJ2-5	NA	TGTGCCACCCGGGACGGGGGTGGTAAAGAGACCCAGTACTTC	CATRDGGGKETQYF